Following are 18 T cell receptor beta chains from one sample sequenced in a study of blood T cells in healthy people across ages. A second about 7 to 12 cycle PCR used barcoded and J-beta primers. TCRdb re-derived calls from the 5' RACE reads in MiXCR, one entry per CDR3 protein. The sample consists of 1.5 million to 1.9 million distinct CDR3 sequences, approximately 43% of them appearing once. The specimen sequenced was blood. These receptors all stem from a woman aged 18-29 years in good health.

The V and J genes are TRBV4-3 and TRBJ2-1; D might be TRBD2 (5 bases). The V gene's germline CDR1 is LGHNA and CDR2 YSLEER. The germline V and J ends were trimmed by 5 bases and 4 bases, with 24 bases remaining between them. The CDR3 is made up of 18 amino acids. CDR3 region: CASSDLWTAGLPYNEQFF. The CDR3 DNA reads as TGCGCCAGCAGCGACCTATGGACTGCCGGGTTGCCTTACAATGAGCAGTTCTTC.

This chain connects TRBV6-5 to TRBJ1-5; 8 bases line up with TRBD1. The CDR3 sequence is 13 residues long. V dropped 5 bases and J dropped 12; count of bases not matched to a gene: 9. Germline V gives CDR1 MNHEY, CDR2 SVGAGI. The CDR3 reads CASSTGQGILQHF. The CDR3 bases are TGTGCCAGCAGTACAGGACAGGGAATTCTCCAGCATTTT.

The chain combines TRBV7-2 with TRBJ1-2; the match to TRBD1 covers 9 bases. V trimming: 1 base; J trimming: 7 bases; junction bases outside the gene matches: 4. The CDR3 contains 14 residues. Germline values: CDR1 SGHTA, CDR2 FQGNSA. DNA of the CDR3: TGTGCCAGCAGCTTAGTAGGGACAGGGAGTGGCTACACCTTC. The encoded protein is CASSLVGTGSGYTF.

This clonotype has a count of ten or more. The V call is TRBV7-7, the J call TRBJ2-1; D is tentatively TRBD1 or TRBD2 (6 bases each). Germline CDR1 and CDR2: SSHAT and FNYEAQ (reference sequence). The CDR3 sequence is 16 residues long. CDR3 in DNA: TGTGCTAGCTTTGTCTGGGGGGCAGGAGATTACAATGAGCAGTTCTTC. Translated: CASFVWGAGDYNEQFF.

The chain recombines TRBV9 with TRBJ1-1; perhaps TRBD1 as D (5 bases). Germline assignment: CDR1 SGDLS and CDR2 YYNGEE. Between the trimmed V and J ends, which lost 2 bases and 3 bases, there was a span of 17 bases. This CDR3 comprises 16 residues. CDR3 residues: CASSVGPGNFDTEAFF. The DNA for the CDR3 is TGTGCCAGCAGCGTTGGACCAGGGAACTTTGACACTGAAGCTTTCTTT. Filled out from reference TRBV9 and TRBJ1-1, the complete variable domain reads DSGVTQTPKHLITATGQRVTLRCSPRSGDLSVYWYQQSLDQGLQFLIQYYNGEERAKGNILERFSAQQFPDLHSELNLSSLELGDSALYFCASSVGPGNFDTEAFFGQGTRLTVV.

Points on this clonotype: One junction end disagrees with the germline gene, perhaps due to a read error. This rearrangement joins TRBV20-1 to TRBJ2-3, with TRBD2 matching 10 bases. The CDR3 is 16 residues long. Germline-derived CDR1 and CDR2 are DFQATT and SNEGSKA (reference sequence). The CDR3 DNA is TGCGGTGCTAGAAGCTTCGGACTAGCGGGCACAGATACGCAGTATTTT. Its translation is CGARSFGLAGTDTQYF.

This clonotype showed up just a few times. V and J are TRBV6-2 or TRBV6-3 and TRBJ1-5, with 7 bases lining up with TRBD1. CDR1 MNHEY and CDR2 SVGEGT come from the germline V gene. The J segment lost 0 bases and the V segment lost 5 bases, leaving 10 bases of the junction unmatched. This CDR3 has 17 residues. The CDR3 DNA reads as TGTGCCAGCAGTAGCCCTATGGGACAGATTAGCAATCAGCCCCAGCATTTT. It translates to CASSSPMGQISNQPQHF.

This rearrangement joins TRBV10-3 to TRBJ2-6, with D uncertain. The CDR3 extends over 18 amino acids. Trimming shortened V by 4 bases and J by 2 bases, and 18 bases separated the two germline ends. Germline V lookup: CDR1 ENHRY, CDR2 SYGVKD. CDR3 sequence (DNA): TGTGCCATCAGTGGTGATCCGGGTTCGACTGCTGGGGCCAACGTCCTGACTTTC. This codes for CAISGDPGSTAGANVLTF.

This chain connects TRBV20-1 to TRBJ1-3; 9 nucleotides line up with TRBD1. Germline V CDR1 and CDR2: DFQATT, SNEGSKA (reference sequence). This CDR3 region has 16 residues. V was pared by 2 bases and J by 4 bases, with 9 bases of the junction left unmatched. The DNA for the CDR3 is TGCAGTGCTAGACATAATACAGGGGGCCGAGGAAACACCATATATTTT. Encoded protein: CSARHNTGGRGNTIYF.

The V call is TRBV10-3, the J call TRBJ2-5; TRBD1 matches at 7 bases. This CDR3 is 13 amino acids long. The ends lost 9 bases at V and 2 bases at J; junction bases unmatched: 6. Germline CDR1 ENHRY, CDR2 SYGVKD. Here the CDR3 reads CAIGGGLQETQYF. The CDR3 coding sequence is TGTGCCATAGGGGGCGGATTGCAAGAGACCCAGTACTTC.

The table lists this clonotype with a few counts. The chain joins TRBV6-5 to TRBJ1-4, with D perhaps matching TRBD1 (5 bases). V was cut by 10 bases and J by 5 bases, with 17 bases left in between. The CDR3 length is 14 residues. The germline V gene encodes CDR1 MNHEY and CDR2 SVGAGI. Here the CDR3 reads CATKRGWDNEKLFF. The DNA of the CDR3 is TGTGCCACCAAGAGAGGGTGGGACAATGAAAAACTGTTTTTT.

The genes are TRBV12-3 or TRBV12-4 and TRBJ1-3, with D unresolved. This CDR3 contains 15 residues. V gave up 5 bases and J gave up 3 bases, with 14 bases separating them. The CDR3 spells CASSRRATLGNTIYF. Written as DNA, the CDR3 is TGTGCCAGCAGTAGGAGGGCCACTCTTGGAAACACCATATATTTT.

A few counts support this clonotype. The CDR3 sequence: CASSYGAFLPQEQYF. The CDR3 nucleotides read TGTGCCAGCAGTTACGGGGCTTTTCTCCCTCAAGAGCAGTACTTC. The gene calls are TRBV6-6 and TRBJ2-7; TRBD1 is a possible D gene (5 bases). V dropped 2 bases and J dropped 7 bases, with 18 bases sitting between them. The CDR3 is 15 residues long. CDR1 and CDR2 (germline): MNHNY, SVGAGI (reference sequence).

This clonotype was counted only a few times. The genes are TRBV20-1 and TRBJ1-2, with no clear D. CDR1 and CDR2 from the germline V gene are DFQATT and SNEGSKA (reference sequence). CDR3 length: 13 amino acids. V dropped 0 bases and J dropped 8 bases, with 13 bases sitting between them. CDR3: CSARDRQARGYTF. CDR3 nucleotides: TGCAGTGCTAGAGATCGCCAAGCCAGGGGCTACACCTTC.

This chain uses TRBV20-1 with TRBJ1-6, with D possibly matching TRBD1 (5 bases). This CDR3 has 16 amino acids. The germline V and J ends were trimmed by 0 bases and 4 bases, with 13 bases remaining between them. Germline CDR1 is DFQATT and CDR2 is SNEGSKA (reference sequence). Written as DNA, the CDR3 is TGCAGTGCTAGAGATTCTGGGGCAGGATATAATTCACCCCTCCACTTT. Protein: CSARDSGAGYNSPLHF.

J is TRBJ1-1 and V is TRBV11-2; D may be TRBD1 (5 bases). Trimming cost V 2 bases and J 4 bases, with 23 bases left between them. The CDR3 loop spans 18 amino acids. The germline V gene encodes CDR1 SGHAT and CDR2 FQNNGV. CDR3 DNA: TGTGCCAGCAGCTTACGCCGACCCTCGGCAGGGTATGCCACTGAAGCTTTCTTT. It codes for CASSLRRPSAGYATEAFF.

This sequence joins TRBV27 and TRBJ1-2, with D tentatively TRBD1 (5 bases). From germline, CDR1 is MNHEY and CDR2 SMNVEV (reference sequence). V lost 7 bases, J lost 8 bases, and 17 bases lay in between. The CDR3 extends over 13 amino acids. The CDR3 sequence is CASKASTGLGYTF. The CDR3 DNA reads as TGTGCCAGCAAAGCAAGTACAGGCTTGGGCTACACCTTC.

Notes on this clonotype: An end of the junction differs from the germline gene, which may be a read error. The chain links TRBV29-1 to TRBJ1-2; 7 nucleotides match TRBD1. CDR3 size: 16 residues. Per germline, CDR1 SQVTM and CDR2 ANQGSEA. CDR3 nucleotide sequence: TGCAGCGTTGAAGCCCGGACAGGCTATCCTGGGGGGGGCTGCACCTTC. Protein product: CSVEARTGYPGGGCTF.